Listed below are T cell receptor beta chains from one sample, sequenced in a study of shared clonotypes between healthy human individuals. Some clones are missing from TCRdb's copy, which holds only in-frame ones; the method was immunoSEQ multiplex PCR. The sample includes hundreds of thousands of clones, almost 95% of them seen just once. Specimen: naive CD8+ T cells sorted from blood. These receptor sequences come from a man aged 25-45 years in good health. The conserved cysteine and the conserved F or W are not part of the CDR3 here.

J gene	V gene	CDR3 protein
TRBJ2-1	TRBV7-6	ASSFYPRGSYNEQF
TRBJ2-5	TRBV5-8	ASSQEGRYQETQY
TRBJ1-5	TRBV21-1	ASSEGTGQNQPQH
TRBJ2-2	TRBV10-1	ASSESRSPAGELF
TRBJ2-3	TRBV9	ASSVEGSGRDTQY
TRBJ2-1	TRBV15	ATSSQSVAYNEQF
TRBJ2-1	TRBV27	ASSALAGGGSYNEQF
TRBJ2-7	TRBV9	ASSVGSGVSYEQY
TRBJ2-2	TRBV28	ASLARTNTGELF
TRBJ2-1	TRBV7-9	ASSLIQALYNEQF